A single sample gave rise to the 23 T cell receptor beta chains below, sequenced in a study of persistence of HIV-infected CD4 T cells (dated by TCRdb to 2018 to 2021). Antigens for these TCRs are unknown. The treatment or condition label, as the study defines it: suppressive antiretroviral therapy. Lysates of CMV-infected fibroblasts were used at 8 to 10 ug/mL for cell stimulation. Nonresponding CD40L-negative CD69-negative CD45RO-high memory CD4+ T cells were sorted as memory populations depleted of antigen-responding cells. The immunoSEQ hsTCRB assay version 4 in survey mode was used to sequence TCRbeta repertoires from genomic DNA. Imported from immuneACCESS, the table was reduced by TCRdb to in-frame sequences with V and J called. These copies leave out some clones; in studies compared against another copy, an unresolved V gene accounts for under half, and the cause of the remainder is not known. The sample table contains some 48,000 clones; only one count was recorded for around 75% of them. The top ten clonotypes cover 3% of the sample.

Sequenced here: CD4+ T cells sorted from PBMCs after roughly 18-hour stimulation, sampled from a patient who received antiretroviral therapy. The cell subset or site label on this specimen signifies: CD40L-CD69- CD45RO-high memory CD4 T cells not responding to CMV lysate. The receptor source for this set is an adult man with HIV who was CMV-seropositive.

This clone was found once. CDR3 residues: CATSRSTTGTYGYTF. The CDR3 DNA reads TGTGCCACCAGCAGATCTACTACAGGGACCTATGGCTACACCTTC. The chain employs TRBV15 and TRBJ1-2, with D possibly being TRBD1 (6 bases). The germline V gene encodes CDR1 LNHNV and CDR2 YYDKDF (reference sequence). The CDR3 extends over 15 amino acids. Trimming shortened V by 2 bases and J by 4 bases, and 14 bases separated the two germline ends.

The chain recombines TRBV30 with TRBJ1-5; D is undetermined. This CDR3 has 15 amino acids. The V gene lost 2 bases and the J gene lost 3 bases, with 14 bases spanning the gap. Germline V gene lookup returns CDR1 GTSNPN and CDR2 SVGIG (reference sequence). The CDR3 loop reads CAWSLRGSPNQPQHF. CDR3 in DNA: TGTGCCTGGAGTCTCAGAGGGAGTCCCAATCAGCCCCAGCATTTT. The full variable domain, in which reference TRBV30 and TRBJ1-5 provide the parts outside the CDR3, is SQTIHQWPATLVQPVGSPLSLECTVEGTSNPNLYWYRQAAGRGLQLLFYSVGIGQISSEVPQNLSASRPQDRQFILSSKKLLLSDSGFYLCAWSLRGSPNQPQHFGDGTRLSIL.

This chain connects TRBV6-4 to TRBJ1-6; D is ambiguous. Germline V gene lookup returns CDR1 MRHNA and CDR2 SNTAGT. This CDR3 region has 12 residues. The V end lost 4 bases, the J end lost 6 bases, and 4 bases lay between the germline ends. The CDR3 nucleotides are TGTGCCAGCAGTGGGGGTAATTCACCCCTCCACTTT. This sequence encodes CASSGGNSPLHF.

The chain is built from TRBV10-3 and TRBJ2-3; D is unresolved. Germline lookup yields CDR1 ENHRY and CDR2 SYGVKD. V lost 5 bases and J 0 bases, leaving 0 bases between the germline ends. The CDR3 has 11 amino acids. The CDR3 protein is CAISSTDTQYF. CDR3 nucleotide sequence: TGTGCCATCAGTAGCACAGATACGCAGTATTTT.

The chain is built from TRBV2 and TRBJ1-2; no reliable D call. The CDR3 is 11 amino acids. V lost 3 bases, J lost 13 bases, and 12 bases lay in between. The germline gives CDR1 SNHLY, CDR2 FYNNEI. The CDR3 coding sequence is TGTGCCAGCAGTGATAACAGAGTCTCCACCTTC. This gives the protein CASSDNRVSTF.

The chain employs TRBV3-1 (or the pseudogene TRBV3-2) and TRBJ2-1; 11 bases match TRBD2. V gave up 4 bases and J gave up 3 bases; unmatched junction bases: 5. The CDR3 extends over 16 amino acids. CDR1 and CDR2 from the germline V gene are LGHDT and YNNKEL (reference sequence). The CDR3, as DNA: TGTGCCAGCAGCCCGCCCGGGACTAGCGGCTACAATGAGCAGTTCTTC. Its translation: CASSPPGTSGYNEQFF.

This clone has a single count. The chain has TRBV2 and TRBJ1-1; a possible D gene is TRBD1 (6 bases). This CDR3 is built from 15 residues. Germline values: CDR1 SNHLY, CDR2 FYNNEI. The V end was cut by 6 bases, the J end by 1 base, with 15 bases between. The CDR3 DNA reads as TGTGCCAGCAGCGCGAAGGGGGGGGCGAACACTGAAGCTTTCTTT. It translates to CASSAKGGANTEAFF.

The chain carries TRBV7-3 and TRBJ2-3, with 9 bases fitting TRBD2. V was pared by 4 bases and J by 8 bases, with 10 bases of the junction left unmatched. CDR3 length: 15 amino acids. Germline CDR1 reads SGHTA; CDR2 reads FQGTGA. The CDR3 DNA follows: TGTGCCAGCAGCTCAACTAGCGGGTTCTCGGGTACGCAGTATTTT. This codes for CASSSTSGFSGTQYF.

This chain uses TRBV5-6 with TRBJ1-4, with a tentative D call TRBD1 (5 bases). Germline V gene lookup returns CDR1 SGHDT and CDR2 YYEEEE. V dropped 1 base and J dropped 3 bases, with 10 bases sitting between them. CDR3 length equals 15 residues. The CDR3 region has the DNA TGTGCCAGCAGCTTGTTACGAGGGGCTAATGAAAAACTGTTTTTT. Translating it yields CASSLLRGANEKLFF.

V and J are TRBV7-8 and TRBJ2-5; TRBD1 might be the D (7 bases). This CDR3 contains 15 residues. Per germline, CDR1 SGHVS and CDR2 FQNEAQ. The V gene lost 5 bases and the J gene lost 7 bases, with 20 bases spanning the gap. The CDR3: CASSRVVQGGGTQYF. The CDR3 DNA sequence: TGTGCCAGCAGCCGAGTTGTCCAGGGGGGTGGGACCCAGTACTTC.

The V and J genes are TRBV7-2 and TRBJ1-6; possibly TRBD1 for D (6 bases). This CDR3 comprises 15 residues. Trimming stripped 8 bases from V and 10 bases from J, with 21 bases between. Germline V lookup: CDR1 SGHTA, CDR2 FQGNSA. This chain's CDR3 is CASEIKGGGNSPLHF. For the CDR3, the DNA is TGTGCCAGCGAAATTAAGGGAGGGGGTAACTCACCCCTCCACTTT.

The chain recombines TRBV2 with TRBJ2-3; D uncertain. The V gene lost 2 bases and the J gene lost 2 bases, with 11 bases spanning the gap. The CDR3 totals 15 residues. Germline V gives CDR1 SNHLY, CDR2 FYNNEI. The CDR3 reads CASSERARYTDTQYF. The CDR3 DNA reads as TGTGCCAGCAGTGAACGGGCGCGATACACAGATACGCAGTATTTT.

This clone was seen a single time. The rearrangement uses TRBV6-5 and TRBJ1-1; the D is unclear. The germline CDR1 and CDR2 sequences are MNHEY and SVGAGI. V was cut by 2 bases and J by 0 bases, with 7 bases left in between. The CDR3 extends over 14 amino acids. The DNA for the CDR3 is TGTGCCAGCAGTTACGGGCAGTTGAACACTGAAGCTTTCTTT. This codes for CASSYGQLNTEAFF.

The chain carries TRBV4-3 and TRBJ2-2; 7 bases fit TRBD2. Germline CDR1 reads LGHNA; CDR2 reads YSLEER. There are 16 residues in the CDR3. Trimming at V came to 1 base and at J to 1 base, leaving 3 bases not matched to a gene. CDR3 amino acids: CASSQVGTMNTGELFF. The CDR3 region has the DNA TGCGCCAGCAGCCAAGTTGGGACTATGAACACCGGGGAGCTGTTTTTT.

As to this clone: At one of its ends the junction is not consistent with the germline gene, which may arise from a read error. The CDR3 bases are TGTGCCAGCAGGCGTAACGGGAACATTGAAGCTTTCTTT. Residues: CASRRNGNIEAFF. The chain combines TRBV2 with TRBJ1-1; D remains unclear. The CDR3 is made up of 13 amino acids. The V gene's germline CDR1 is SNHLY and CDR2 FYNNEI.

The rearrangement uses TRBV19 and TRBJ1-5, with a tentative D call TRBD1 (5 bases). Germline CDR1 is LNHDA and CDR2 is SQIVND (reference sequence). CDR3 length: 17 residues. V was trimmed by 3 bases and J by 4 bases, leaving 19 bases between them. CDR3 residues: CASSMRSGTPGNQPQHF. In DNA form, the CDR3 reads TGTGCCAGTAGTATGAGGTCCGGGACCCCCGGGAATCAGCCCCAGCATTTT.

The chain joins TRBV4-2 to TRBJ2-7, with D uncertain. Germline CDR1 and CDR2: LGHNA and YNFKEQ. The CDR3 is 16 residues long. V lost 1 base and J 0 bases, leaving 13 bases between the germline ends. For the CDR3, the DNA is TGTGCCAGCAGCCAAGTAAAGGACGGCAACTCCTACGAGCAGTACTTC. Its protein product is CASSQVKDGNSYEQYF.

The V gene is TRBV14, the J gene TRBJ1-1; D not resolved. The CDR3 has 15 residues. V gave up 4 bases and J gave up 0 bases, with 12 bases separating them. Per the germline V gene, CDR1 is SGHDN and CDR2 is FVKESK. The CDR3 loop reads CASSLSRVMNTEAFF. CDR3 nucleotides: TGTGCCAGCAGCCTCTCCCGGGTCATGAACACTGAAGCTTTCTTT.

V usage is TRBV7-6 and J usage is TRBJ1-3; no firm D call. The V end lost 0 bases, the J end lost 4 bases, and 10 bases lay between the germline ends. Germline V CDR1 and CDR2: SGHVS, FNYEAQ. The CDR3 is made up of 15 amino acids. The CDR3 is CASSLAAGGGNTIYF. CDR3 in DNA: TGTGCCAGCAGCTTAGCTGCAGGCGGAGGAAACACCATATATTTT. The full variable domain, in which reference TRBV7-6 and TRBJ1-3 provide the parts outside the CDR3, is GAGVSQSPRYKVTKRGQDVALRCDPISGHVSLYWYRQALGQGPEFLTYFNYEAQQDKSGLPNDRFSAERPEGSISTLTIQRTEQRDSAMYRCASSLAAGGGNTIYFGEGSWLTVV.

The chain employs TRBV5-1 and TRBJ1-6, with 9 positions matching TRBD1. Germline CDR1 SGHRS, CDR2 YFSETQ. J was trimmed by 9 bases and V by 3 bases; bases with no gene match: 4. There are 14 residues in the CDR3. CDR3 in amino acids: CASSSGQGISPLHF. Written as DNA, the CDR3 is TGCGCCAGCAGCTCAGGACAGGGGATTTCACCCCTCCACTTT.

The CDR3 spells CASSQDWYRSYEQYF. The DNA for the CDR3 is TGCGCCAGCAGCCAGGACTGGTACAGGTCCTACGAGCAGTACTTC. This chain connects TRBV5-1 to TRBJ2-7; D may correspond to TRBD1 or TRBD2 (5 bases each). Germline loops: CDR1 SGHRS, CDR2 YFSETQ. The length of the CDR3 is 15 residues. Trimming shortened V by 4 bases and J by 1 base, and 15 bases separated the two germline ends.

CDR3 sequence (DNA): TGCGCCAGCAGCCAAGGAAGCAGGGGCCAGCCCCAGCATTTT. This translates into CASSQGSRGQPQHF. This rearrangement joins TRBV4-3 to TRBJ1-5; possible D gene TRBD1, 6 bases. This CDR3 comprises 14 residues. V shed 1 base and J shed 7 bases, with 11 bases lying between them. Germline V gene sequence: CDR1 LGHNA, CDR2 YSLEER.

The chain's CDR3 is CASSLPAREGTDTQYF. The DNA for the CDR3 is TGTGCCAGCAGCCTCCCCGCCAGGGAGGGCACAGATACGCAGTATTTT. V and J are TRBV4-2 and TRBJ2-3, with D perhaps matching TRBD2 (6 bases). Trimming pared 4 bases from V and 1 base from J, leaving 15 bases between. This CDR3 spans 16 amino acids. The germline V gene has CDR1 LGHNA and CDR2 YNFKEQ.